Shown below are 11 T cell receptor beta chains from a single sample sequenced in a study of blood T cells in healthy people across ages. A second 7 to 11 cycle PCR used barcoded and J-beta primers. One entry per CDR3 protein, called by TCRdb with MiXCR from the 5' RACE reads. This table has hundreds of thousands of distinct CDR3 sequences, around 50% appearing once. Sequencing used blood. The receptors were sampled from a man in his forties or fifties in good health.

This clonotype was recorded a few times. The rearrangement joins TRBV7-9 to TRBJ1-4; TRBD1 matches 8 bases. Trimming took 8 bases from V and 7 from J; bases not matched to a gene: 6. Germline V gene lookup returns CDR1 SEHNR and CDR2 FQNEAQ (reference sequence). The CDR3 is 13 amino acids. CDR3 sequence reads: CASRQGSSEKLFF. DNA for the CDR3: TGTGCCAGCCGACAGGGGAGTAGTGAAAAACTGTTTTTT. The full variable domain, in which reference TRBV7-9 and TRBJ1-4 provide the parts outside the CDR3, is DTGVSQNPRHKITKRGQNVTFRCDPISEHNRLYWYRQTLGQGPEFLTYFQNEAQLEKSRLLSDRFSAERPKGSFSTLEIQRTEQGDSAMYLCASRQGSSEKLFFGSGTQLSVL.

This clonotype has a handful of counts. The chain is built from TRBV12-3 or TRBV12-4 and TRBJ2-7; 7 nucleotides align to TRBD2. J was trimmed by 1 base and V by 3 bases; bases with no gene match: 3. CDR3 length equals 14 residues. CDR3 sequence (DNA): TGTGCCAGCAGTTTTTCAGCGGGATCCTACGAGCAGTACTTC. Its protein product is CASSFSAGSYEQYF.

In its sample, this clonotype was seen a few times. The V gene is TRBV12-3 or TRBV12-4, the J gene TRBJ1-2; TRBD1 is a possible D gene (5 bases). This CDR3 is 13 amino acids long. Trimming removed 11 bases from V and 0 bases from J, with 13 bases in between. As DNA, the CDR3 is TGTGCCCCGGGGCCAGATGCTAACTATGGCTACACCTTC. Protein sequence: CAPGPDANYGYTF.

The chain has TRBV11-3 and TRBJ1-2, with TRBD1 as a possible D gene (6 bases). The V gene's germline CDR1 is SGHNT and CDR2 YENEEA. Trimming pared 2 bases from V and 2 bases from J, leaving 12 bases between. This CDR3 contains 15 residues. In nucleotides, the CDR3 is TGTGCCAGCAGCTTATACCCGACAGGAAACTATGGCTACACCTTC. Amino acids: CASSLYPTGNYGYTF.

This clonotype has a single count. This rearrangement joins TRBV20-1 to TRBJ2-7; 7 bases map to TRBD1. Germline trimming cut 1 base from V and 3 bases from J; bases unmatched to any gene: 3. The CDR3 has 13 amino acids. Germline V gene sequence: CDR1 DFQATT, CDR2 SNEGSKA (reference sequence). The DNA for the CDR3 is TGCAGTGCTAGAGCCGGACAGGACTACGAGCAGTACTTC. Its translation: CSARAGQDYEQYF.

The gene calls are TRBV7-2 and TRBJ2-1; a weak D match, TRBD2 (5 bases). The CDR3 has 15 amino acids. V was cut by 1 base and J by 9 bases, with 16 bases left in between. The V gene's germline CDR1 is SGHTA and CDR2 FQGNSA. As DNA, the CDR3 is TGTGCCAGCAGCTTAGATCCCCTGCCGGGGAGTGAGCAGTTCTTC. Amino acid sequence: CASSLDPLPGSEQFF.

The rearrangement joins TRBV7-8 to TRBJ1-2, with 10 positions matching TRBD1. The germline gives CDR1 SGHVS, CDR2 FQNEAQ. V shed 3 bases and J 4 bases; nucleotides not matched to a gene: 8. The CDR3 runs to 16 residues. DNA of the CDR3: TGTGCCAGCAGCTTGAGAACCGGGACAGGGGCCTATGGCTACACCTTC. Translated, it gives CASSLRTGTGAYGYTF.

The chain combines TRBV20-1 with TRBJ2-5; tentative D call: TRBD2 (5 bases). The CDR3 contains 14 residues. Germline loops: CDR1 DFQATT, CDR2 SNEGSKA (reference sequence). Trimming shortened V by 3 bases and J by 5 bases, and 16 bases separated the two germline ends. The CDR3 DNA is TGCAGTGCTAGCATCCTAGGACCGGGGGAGACCCAGTACTTC. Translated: CSASILGPGETQYF.

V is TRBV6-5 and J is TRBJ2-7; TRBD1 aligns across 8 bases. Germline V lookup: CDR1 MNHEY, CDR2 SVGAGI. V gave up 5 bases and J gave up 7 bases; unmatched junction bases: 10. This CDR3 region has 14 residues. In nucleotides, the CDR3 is TGTGCCAGCAGTCGCCAGGGGGCTGGCAATGAGCAGTACTTC. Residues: CASSRQGAGNEQYF.

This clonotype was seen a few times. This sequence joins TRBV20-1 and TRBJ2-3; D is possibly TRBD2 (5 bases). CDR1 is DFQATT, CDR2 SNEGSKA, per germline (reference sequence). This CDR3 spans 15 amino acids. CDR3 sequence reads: CSAGLPLTYRDTQYF. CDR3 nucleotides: TGCAGCGCAGGACTCCCCTTGACCTATCGAGATACGCAGTATTTT.

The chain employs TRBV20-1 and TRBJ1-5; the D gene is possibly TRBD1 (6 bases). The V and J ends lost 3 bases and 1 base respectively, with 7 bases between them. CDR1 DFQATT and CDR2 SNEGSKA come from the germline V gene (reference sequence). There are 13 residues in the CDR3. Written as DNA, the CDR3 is TGCAGTGCTAGTGGACAGAGCAATCAGCCCCAGCATTTT. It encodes CSASGQSNQPQHF.